Presented here are 18 T cell receptor beta chains from one specimen sequenced in a study of blood T cell repertoires in COVID-19. Assay: immunoSEQ multiplex PCR; the TCRdb copy retains only in-frame clones and omits some. The table shows about 87,000 clones, with over 80% occurring only once. The sequencing sample was made of peripheral blood. Receptors originate from a woman in her seventies with acute or convalescent COVID-19.

The rearrangement joins TRBV6-2 or TRBV6-3 to TRBJ2-7; D unresolved. The CDR3 length is 14 residues. The V and J ends lost 4 bases and 2 bases respectively, with 12 bases between them. CDR1 is MNHEY, CDR2 SVGEGT, per germline. The CDR3 nucleotides read TGTGCCAGCAGTTTGCGCACCGATACCTACGAGCAGTACTTC. Its protein product is CASSLRTDTYEQYF.

This clone was seen once. The chain is built from TRBV2 and TRBJ2-7; perhaps TRBD1 as D (5 bases). From germline, CDR1 is SNHLY and CDR2 FYNNEI. CDR3 length: 14 amino acids. V was shortened by 8 bases and J by 2 bases, with 16 bases between the two germline ends. This CDR3 is CASGSGPGPYEQYF. The DNA for the CDR3 is TGTGCCAGCGGATCCGGGCCAGGGCCCTACGAGCAGTACTTC.

As concerns this clone: The sample holds other DNA sequences that translate to the same CDR3. The V call is TRBV18, the J call TRBJ2-7, with D unclear. Germline assignment: CDR1 KGHSH and CDR2 LQKENI. The CDR3 contains 12 residues. Between the trimmed V and J ends, which lost 2 bases and 3 bases, there was a span of 5 bases. The DNA of the CDR3 is TGTGCCAGCTCACCAGGCAGCTACGAGCAGTACTTC. Its protein product is CASSPGSYEQYF.

The J gene is TRBJ2-5, the V gene TRBV6-5, with 8 bases fitting TRBD2. The germline gives CDR1 MNHEY, CDR2 SVGAGI. The CDR3 contains 14 residues. V dropped 7 bases and J dropped 5; count of bases not matched to a gene: 9. CDR3 residues: CASKDGGAGETQYF. CDR3 in DNA: TGTGCCAGCAAAGACGGGGGGGCAGGGGAGACCCAGTACTTC.

In this sample, this clone turned up once. J is TRBJ2-2 and V is TRBV9; the D gene is possibly TRBD2 (7 bases). The CDR3 length is 14 residues. Trimming pared 5 bases from V and 3 bases from J, leaving 11 bases between. Germline CDR1 is SGDLS and CDR2 is YYNGEE. The CDR3 DNA reads as TGTGCCAGCAGAGGAGGGGGGGACACCGGGGAGCTGTTTTTT. Residues: CASRGGGDTGELFF.

The chain has TRBV12-3 or TRBV12-4 and TRBJ2-5, with D perhaps TRBD2 (5 bases). The V and J ends lost 5 bases and 5 bases respectively, with 12 bases between them. The CDR3 runs to 13 residues. In DNA form, the CDR3 reads TGTGCCAGCAGTCCCCCGGGGAAGGAGACCCAGTACTTC. Translation gives CASSPPGKETQYF.

V and J are TRBV10-3 and TRBJ2-2, with TRBD2 as a possible D gene (5 bases). There are 15 residues in the CDR3. Trimming removed 0 bases from V and 3 bases from J, with 8 bases in between. CDR1 and CDR2 (germline): ENHRY, SYGVKD. The CDR3 spells CAISESGIYTGELFF. The CDR3 region has the DNA TGTGCCATCAGTGAGTCCGGGATTTACACCGGGGAGCTGTTTTTT.

This chain joins TRBV12-3 or TRBV12-4 and TRBJ1-2; TRBD1 aligns across 7 bases. V lost 8 bases, J lost 9 bases, and 12 bases stayed unmatched. The CDR3 covers 13 residues. The CDR3 DNA is TGTGCCAGCGGTCTCGGACAGGCAACAAGCTACACCTTC. This sequence encodes CASGLGQATSYTF.

As for this clone: Other DNA sequences within the sample encode an identical CDR3. V gene TRBV7-2 combines with J gene TRBJ2-3; D unresolved. CDR1 and CDR2 from the germline V gene are SGHTA and FQGNSA. Trimming stripped 1 base from V and 2 bases from J, with 7 bases between. The CDR3 loop spans 14 amino acids. CDR3 coding DNA: TGTGCCAGCAGCTTAGGACTGTCCACAGATACGCAGTATTTT. Translated, it gives CASSLGLSTDTQYF.

V and J are TRBV3-1 (or the pseudogene TRBV3-2) and TRBJ2-1; TRBD1 aligns across 9 bases. Trimming took 4 bases from V and 4 from J; bases not matched to a gene: 8. The germline CDR1 and CDR2 sequences are LGHDT and YNNKEL (reference sequence). CDR3 length: 16 residues. The CDR3 spells CASSRATGGSYNEQFF. The CDR3 DNA reads as TGTGCCAGCAGCCGCGCGACAGGGGGTTCTTACAATGAGCAGTTCTTC.

This rearrangement joins TRBV10-2 to TRBJ1-5, with D perhaps matching TRBD1 (5 bases). Germline V gene lookup returns CDR1 WSHSY and CDR2 SAAADI. With 3 bases removed from V and 6 bases from J, the gap between germline ends came to 9 bases. The CDR3 sequence is 13 residues long. This chain's CDR3 is CASSDQGLQPQHF. The CDR3 DNA is TGCGCCAGCAGTGATCAGGGACTTCAGCCCCAGCATTTT.

The rearrangement uses TRBV5-1 and TRBJ1-3, with TRBD1 matching over 8 bases. V was pared by 4 bases and J by 2 bases, with 2 bases of the junction left unmatched. Germline CDR1 reads SGHRS; CDR2 reads YFSETQ. The CDR3 covers 14 residues. This CDR3 is CASSVTGAGNTIYF. The CDR3 bases are TGCGCCAGCAGCGTGACAGGGGCTGGAAACACCATATATTTT.

V usage is TRBV11-3 and J usage is TRBJ1-1; no clear D gene. V lost 3 bases to trimming and J lost 0 bases, with 5 bases between them. Germline loops: CDR1 SGHNT, CDR2 YENEEA. The CDR3 contains 13 residues. In nucleotides, the CDR3 is TGTGCCAGCAGCTTTACAATGAACACTGAAGCTTTCTTT. It translates to CASSFTMNTEAFF.

The chain links TRBV30 to TRBJ2-7; 11 bases fit TRBD1. Germline CDR1 GTSNPN, CDR2 SVGIG (reference sequence). J lost 2 bases, V lost 7 bases, and 7 bases had no gene match. The CDR3 length is 14 residues. The CDR3, as DNA: TGTGCCTTAAAAACGGGACAGGGGGCCTACGAGCAGTACTTC. Translated: CALKTGQGAYEQYF.

The gene calls are TRBV10-3 and TRBJ1-2; D unresolved. Germline values: CDR1 ENHRY, CDR2 SYGVKD. Trimming took off 0 bases at V and 7 bases at J, with 12 bases between the two ends. The CDR3 runs to 14 residues. The CDR3 region is CAISESTRGSGYTF. The CDR3 DNA reads TGTGCCATCAGTGAGTCGACTCGAGGGTCTGGCTACACCTTC.

The chain carries TRBV6-6 and TRBJ1-3; D is perhaps TRBD1 (5 bases). This CDR3 is 18 amino acids long. Germline CDR1 reads MNHNY; CDR2 reads SVGAGI (reference sequence). Trimming took off 5 bases at V and 0 bases at J, with 20 bases between the two ends. The CDR3 DNA reads as TGTGCCAGCAGTCCCCAGGGCAAATTGAGGACCTCTGGAAACACCATATATTTT. Translating it yields CASSPQGKLRTSGNTIYF.

The rearrangement joins TRBV7-9 to TRBJ2-6, with TRBD1 matching 11 bases. CDR1 is SEHNR, CDR2 FQNEAQ, per germline (reference sequence). The CDR3 is 17 amino acids. The V and J ends lost 6 bases and 1 base, in that order; junction bases with no gene match: 5. CDR3 residues: CASRTRDRGSGANVLTF. Written as DNA, the CDR3 is TGTGCCAGCAGAACCCGGGACAGGGGGTCTGGGGCCAACGTCCTGACTTTC.

The chain recombines TRBV9 with TRBJ2-7, with D maybe TRBD2 (5 bases). The length of the CDR3 is 13 residues. V lost 4 bases, J lost 5 bases, and 13 bases lay in between. CDR1 is SGDLS, CDR2 YYNGEE, per germline. CDR3 residues: CASSLDYLDEQYF. Here the CDR3 DNA reads TGTGCCAGCAGCCTCGACTATTTGGACGAGCAGTACTTC.